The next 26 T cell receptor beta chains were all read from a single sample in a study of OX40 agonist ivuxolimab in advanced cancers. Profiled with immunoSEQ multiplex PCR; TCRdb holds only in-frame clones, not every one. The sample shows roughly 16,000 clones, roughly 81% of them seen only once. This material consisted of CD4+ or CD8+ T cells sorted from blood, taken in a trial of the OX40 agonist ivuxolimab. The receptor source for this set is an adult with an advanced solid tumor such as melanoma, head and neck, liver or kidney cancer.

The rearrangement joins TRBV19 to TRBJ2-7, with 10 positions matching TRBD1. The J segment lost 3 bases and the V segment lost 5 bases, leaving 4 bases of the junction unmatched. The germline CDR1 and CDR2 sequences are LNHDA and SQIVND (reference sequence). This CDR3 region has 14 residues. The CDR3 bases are TGTGCCAGTAGTTCCGGGACAGGGGTCTACGAGCAGTACTTC. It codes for CASSSGTGVYEQYF.

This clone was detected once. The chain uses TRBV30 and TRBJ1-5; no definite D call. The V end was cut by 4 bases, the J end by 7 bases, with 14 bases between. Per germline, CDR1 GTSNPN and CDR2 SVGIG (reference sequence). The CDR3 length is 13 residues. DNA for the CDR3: TGTGCCTGGATAGGGCAGGTCGGGCAGCCCCAGCATTTT. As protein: CAWIGQVGQPQHF.

The CDR3 DNA reads as TGTGCCAGCAGCCAAAGCAGGGGATCTGAAGCTTTCTTT. Translating gives CASSQSRGSEAFF. The V and J genes are TRBV9 and TRBJ1-1; D might be TRBD1 (6 bases). This CDR3 has 13 residues. Germline loops: CDR1 SGDLS, CDR2 YYNGEE. V was pared by 4 bases and J by 6 bases, with 13 bases between.

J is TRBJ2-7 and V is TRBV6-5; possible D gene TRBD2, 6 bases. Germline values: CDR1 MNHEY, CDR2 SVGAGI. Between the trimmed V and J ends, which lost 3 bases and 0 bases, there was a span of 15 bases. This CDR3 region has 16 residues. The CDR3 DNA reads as TGTGCCAGCAGTTATTGGGACTCCGGAAGCTCCTACGAGCAGTACTTC. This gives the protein CASSYWDSGSSYEQYF.

CDR3: CASSLGGPQYF. As DNA, the CDR3 is TGTGCCAGCAGCCTTGGTGGGCCGCAGTATTTT. The genes are TRBV5-6 and TRBJ2-3; D is unclear. V was pared by 4 bases and J by 10 bases, with 10 bases between. CDR1 SGHDT and CDR2 YYEEEE come from the germline V gene. The CDR3 sequence is 11 residues long. Full variable domain (remainder filled in from reference TRBV5-6 and TRBJ2-3): DAGVTQSPTHLIKTRGQQVTLRCSPKSGHDTVSWYQQALGQGPQFIFQYYEEEERQRGNFPDRFSGHQFPNYSSELNVNALLLGDSALYLCASSLGGPQYFGPGTRLTVL.

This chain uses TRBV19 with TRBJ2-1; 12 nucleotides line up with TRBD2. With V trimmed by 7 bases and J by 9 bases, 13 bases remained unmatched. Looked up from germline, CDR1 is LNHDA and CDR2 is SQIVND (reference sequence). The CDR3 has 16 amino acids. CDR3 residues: CASIGTSGPWGVEQFF. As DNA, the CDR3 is TGTGCCAGTATTGGGACTAGCGGGCCGTGGGGGGTTGAGCAGTTCTTC.

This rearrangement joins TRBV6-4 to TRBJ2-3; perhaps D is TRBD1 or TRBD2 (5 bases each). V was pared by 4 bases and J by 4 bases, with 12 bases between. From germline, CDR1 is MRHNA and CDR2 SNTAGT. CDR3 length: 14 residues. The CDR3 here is CASSVRLGADTQYF. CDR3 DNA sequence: TGTGCCAGCAGTGTGAGACTGGGGGCAGATACGCAGTATTTT.

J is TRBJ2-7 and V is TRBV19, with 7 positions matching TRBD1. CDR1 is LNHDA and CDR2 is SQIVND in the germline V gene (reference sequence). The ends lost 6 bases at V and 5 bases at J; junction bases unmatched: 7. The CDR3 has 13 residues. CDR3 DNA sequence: TGTGCCAGTAGCCGAAGGGGGCAGGACGAGCAGTACTTC. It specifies CASSRRGQDEQYF.

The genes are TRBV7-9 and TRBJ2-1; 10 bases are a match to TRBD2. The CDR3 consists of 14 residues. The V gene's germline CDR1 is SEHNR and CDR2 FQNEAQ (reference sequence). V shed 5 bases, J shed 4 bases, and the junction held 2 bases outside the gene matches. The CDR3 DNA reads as TGTGCCAGCAGCGGACTAGCGGCTTACAATGAGCAGTTCTTC. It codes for CASSGLAAYNEQFF.

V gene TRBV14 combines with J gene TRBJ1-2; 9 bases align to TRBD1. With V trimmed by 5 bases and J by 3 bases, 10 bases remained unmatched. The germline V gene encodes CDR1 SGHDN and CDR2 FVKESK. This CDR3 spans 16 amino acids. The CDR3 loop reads CASSDVTGTGYYGYTF. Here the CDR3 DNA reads TGTGCCAGCAGCGACGTTACCGGGACAGGGTACTATGGCTACACCTTC. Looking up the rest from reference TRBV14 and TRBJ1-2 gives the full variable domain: EAGVTQFPSHSVIEKGQTVTLRCDPISGHDNLYWYRRVMGKEIKFLLHFVKESKQDESGMPNNRFLAERTGGTYSTLKVQPAELEDSGVYFCASSDVTGTGYYGYTFGSGTRLTVV.

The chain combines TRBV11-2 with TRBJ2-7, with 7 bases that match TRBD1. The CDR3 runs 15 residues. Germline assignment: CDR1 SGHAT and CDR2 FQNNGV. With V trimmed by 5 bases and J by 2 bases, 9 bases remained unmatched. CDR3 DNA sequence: TGTGCCAGCAGCCTTCGACAGGGTTGGGCCTACGAGCAGTACTTC. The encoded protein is CASSLRQGWAYEQYF. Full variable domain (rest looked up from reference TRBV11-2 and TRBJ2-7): EAGVAQSPRYKIIEKRQSVAFWCNPISGHATLYWYQQILGQGPKLLIQFQNNGVVDDSQLPKDRFSAERLKGVDSTLKIQPAKLEDSAVYLCASSLRQGWAYEQYFGPGTRLTVT.

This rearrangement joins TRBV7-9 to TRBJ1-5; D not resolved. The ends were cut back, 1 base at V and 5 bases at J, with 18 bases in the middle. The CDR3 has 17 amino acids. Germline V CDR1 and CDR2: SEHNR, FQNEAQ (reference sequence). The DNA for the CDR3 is TGTGCCAGCAGCTTAGTGATCGGGTCTCCGGCAGATCAGCCCCAGCATTTT. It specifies CASSLVIGSPADQPQHF.

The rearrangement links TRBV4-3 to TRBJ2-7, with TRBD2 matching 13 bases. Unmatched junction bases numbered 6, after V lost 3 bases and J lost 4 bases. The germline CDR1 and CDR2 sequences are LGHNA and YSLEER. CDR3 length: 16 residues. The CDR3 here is CASSHTGTSGEYEQYF. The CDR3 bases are TGCGCCAGCAGCCATACCGGGACTAGCGGGGAGTACGAGCAGTACTTC.

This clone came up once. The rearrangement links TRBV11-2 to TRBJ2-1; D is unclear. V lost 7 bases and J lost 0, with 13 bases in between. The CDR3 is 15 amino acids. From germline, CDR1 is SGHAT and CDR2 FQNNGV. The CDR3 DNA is TGTGCCAGCACGCCGCGCGGCTACTCCTACAATGAGCAGTTCTTC. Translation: CASTPRGYSYNEQFF.

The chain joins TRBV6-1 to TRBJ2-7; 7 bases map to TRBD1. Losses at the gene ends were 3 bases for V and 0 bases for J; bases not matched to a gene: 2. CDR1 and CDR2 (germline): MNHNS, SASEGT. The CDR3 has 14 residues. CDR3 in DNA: TGTGCCAGCAGTGAGGGGGACAGCTCCTACGAGCAGTACTTC. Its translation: CASSEGDSSYEQYF.

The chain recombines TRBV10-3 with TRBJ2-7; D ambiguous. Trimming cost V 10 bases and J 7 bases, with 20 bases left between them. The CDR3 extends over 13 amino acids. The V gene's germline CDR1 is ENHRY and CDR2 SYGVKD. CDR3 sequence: CATSPSRAYEQYF. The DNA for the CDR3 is TGTGCCACCTCTCCTTCTCGGGCGTATGAGCAGTACTTC.

CDR3 region: CASSLGGTGEAYEQYF. CDR3 nucleotides: TGTGCCAGCAGCTTAGGGGGGACAGGGGAGGCCTACGAGCAGTACTTC. J is TRBJ2-7 and V is TRBV7-9; 10 bases agree with TRBD1. V gave up 1 base and J gave up 2 bases; unmatched junction bases: 5. Germline CDR1 and CDR2: SEHNR and FQNEAQ (reference sequence). The CDR3 is 16 residues long.

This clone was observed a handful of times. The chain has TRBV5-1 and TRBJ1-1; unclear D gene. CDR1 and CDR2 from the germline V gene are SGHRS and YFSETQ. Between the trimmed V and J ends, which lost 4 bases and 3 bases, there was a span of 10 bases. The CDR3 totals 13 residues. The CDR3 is CASSRGRDTEAFF. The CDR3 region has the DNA TGCGCCAGCAGCCGAGGACGGGACACTGAAGCTTTCTTT.

The CDR3 loop reads CASRRGADSGNTIYF. The CDR3 DNA follows: TGTGCCAGCCGACGGGGGGCCGACTCTGGAAACACCATATATTTT. The gene calls are TRBV9 and TRBJ1-3; perhaps TRBD1 as D (6 bases). CDR3 length: 15 residues. CDR1 and CDR2 from the germline V gene are SGDLS and YYNGEE. Trimming took off 7 bases at V and 0 bases at J, with 14 bases between the two ends. The full variable domain, in which reference TRBV9 and TRBJ1-3 provide the parts outside the CDR3, is DSGVTQTPKHLITATGQRVTLRCSPRSGDLSVYWYQQSLDQGLQFLIQYYNGEERAKGNILERFSAQQFPDLHSELNLSSLELGDSALYFCASRRGADSGNTIYFGEGSWLTVV.

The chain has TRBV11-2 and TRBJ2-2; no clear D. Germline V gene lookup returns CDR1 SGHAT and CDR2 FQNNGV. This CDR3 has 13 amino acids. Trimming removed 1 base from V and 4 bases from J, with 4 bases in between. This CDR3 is CASSLASTGELFF. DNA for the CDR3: TGTGCCAGCAGCTTAGCTAGCACCGGGGAGCTGTTTTTT.

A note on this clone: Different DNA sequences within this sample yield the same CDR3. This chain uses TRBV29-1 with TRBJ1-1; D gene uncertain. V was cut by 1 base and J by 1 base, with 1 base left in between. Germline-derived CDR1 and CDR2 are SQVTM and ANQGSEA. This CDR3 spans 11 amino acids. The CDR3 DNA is TGCAGCGTTGAAGGGAACACTGAAGCTTTCTTT. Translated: CSVEGNTEAFF.

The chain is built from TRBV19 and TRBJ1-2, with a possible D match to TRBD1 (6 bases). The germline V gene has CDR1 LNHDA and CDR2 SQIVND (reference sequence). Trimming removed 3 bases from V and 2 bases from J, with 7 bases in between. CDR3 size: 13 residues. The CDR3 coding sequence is TGTGCCAGTAGTATTGGGACAAACTATGGCTACACCTTC. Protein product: CASSIGTNYGYTF.

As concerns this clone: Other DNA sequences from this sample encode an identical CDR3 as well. Here the CDR3 DNA reads TGTGCCAGCAGCCCAAACACCGGGGTGGTGGCCCAGTACTTC. This translates into CASSPNTGVVAQYF. The V call is TRBV7-9, the J call TRBJ2-5; possible D gene TRBD2, 5 bases. The germline V gene encodes CDR1 SEHNR and CDR2 FQNEAQ (reference sequence). The CDR3 is 14 residues long. V gave up 5 bases and J gave up 9 bases, with 19 bases separating them.

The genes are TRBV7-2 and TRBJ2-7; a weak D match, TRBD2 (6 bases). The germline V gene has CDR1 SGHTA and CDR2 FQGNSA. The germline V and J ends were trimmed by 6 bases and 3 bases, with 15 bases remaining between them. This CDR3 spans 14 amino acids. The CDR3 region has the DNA TGTGCCAGCAGTACTAGTTTGGGGGGCTACGAGCAGTACTTC. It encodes CASSTSLGGYEQYF.

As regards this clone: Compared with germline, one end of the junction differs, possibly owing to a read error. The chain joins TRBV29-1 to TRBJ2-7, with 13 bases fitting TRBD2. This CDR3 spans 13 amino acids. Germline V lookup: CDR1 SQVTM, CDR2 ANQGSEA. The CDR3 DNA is TGCAGCGTTCTACTAGCGGGAGGGTACGGGCAGTACTTC. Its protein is CSVLLAGGYGQYF.

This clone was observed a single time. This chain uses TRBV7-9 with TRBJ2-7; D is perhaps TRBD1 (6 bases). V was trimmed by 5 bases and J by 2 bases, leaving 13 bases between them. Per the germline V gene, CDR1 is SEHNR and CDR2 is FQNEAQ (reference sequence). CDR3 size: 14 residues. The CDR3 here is CASSLPGQPYEQYF. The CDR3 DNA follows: TGTGCCAGCAGCCTGCCGGGACAACCCTACGAGCAGTACTTC.